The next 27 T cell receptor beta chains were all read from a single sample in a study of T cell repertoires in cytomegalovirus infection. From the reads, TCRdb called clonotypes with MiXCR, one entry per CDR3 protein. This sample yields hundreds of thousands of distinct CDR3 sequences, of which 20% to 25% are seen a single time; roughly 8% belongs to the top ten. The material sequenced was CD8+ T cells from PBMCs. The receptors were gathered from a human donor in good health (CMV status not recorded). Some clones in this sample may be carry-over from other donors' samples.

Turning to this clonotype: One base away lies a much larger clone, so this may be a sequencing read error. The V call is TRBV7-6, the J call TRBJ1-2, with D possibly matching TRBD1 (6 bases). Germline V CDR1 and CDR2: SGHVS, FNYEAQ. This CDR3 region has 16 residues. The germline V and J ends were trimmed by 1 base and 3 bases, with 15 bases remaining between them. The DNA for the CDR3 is TGTGCCAGCAGCTTAGGGCGTGAACAGGGCTACTATGGCTACACCTTC. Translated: CASSLGREQGYYGYTF.

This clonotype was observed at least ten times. The CDR3 coding sequence is TGTGCCAGCGAAGACCCGGGACAGGGCTACGAGCAGTACTTC. It codes for CASEDPGQGYEQYF. The chain links TRBV2 to TRBJ2-7, with 9 bases that match TRBD1. The CDR3 has 14 amino acids. V trimming: 8 bases; J trimming: 3 bases; junction bases outside the gene matches: 8. Germline V CDR1 and CDR2: SNHLY, FYNNEI.

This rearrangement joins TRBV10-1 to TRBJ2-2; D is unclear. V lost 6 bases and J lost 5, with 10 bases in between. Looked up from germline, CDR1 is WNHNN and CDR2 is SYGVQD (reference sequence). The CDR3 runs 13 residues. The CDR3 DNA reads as TGCGCCAGCAGAGCTTCGGCAACCGGGGAGCTGTTTTTT. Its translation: CASRASATGELFF.

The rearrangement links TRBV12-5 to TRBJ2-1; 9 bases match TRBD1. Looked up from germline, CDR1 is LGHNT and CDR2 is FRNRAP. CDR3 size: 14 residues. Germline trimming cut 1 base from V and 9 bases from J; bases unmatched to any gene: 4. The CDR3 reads CASGLGTGGTEQFF. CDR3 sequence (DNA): TGTGCTAGTGGTTTGGGCACAGGGGGCACTGAGCAGTTCTTC.

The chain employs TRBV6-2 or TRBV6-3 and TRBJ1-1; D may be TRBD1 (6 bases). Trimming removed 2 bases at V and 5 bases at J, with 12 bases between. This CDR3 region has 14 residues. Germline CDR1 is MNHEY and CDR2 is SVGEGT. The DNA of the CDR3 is TGTGCCAGCAGTTACGAGGGGGTTGTTACTGAAGCTTTCTTT. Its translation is CASSYEGVVTEAFF.

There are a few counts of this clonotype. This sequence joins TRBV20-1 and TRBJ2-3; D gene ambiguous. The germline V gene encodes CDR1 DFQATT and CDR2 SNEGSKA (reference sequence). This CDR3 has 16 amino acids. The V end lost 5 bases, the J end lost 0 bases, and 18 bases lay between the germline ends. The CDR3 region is CSASDRSKRSTDTQYF. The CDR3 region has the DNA TGCAGTGCTTCCGACCGATCTAAAAGAAGCACAGATACGCAGTATTTT.

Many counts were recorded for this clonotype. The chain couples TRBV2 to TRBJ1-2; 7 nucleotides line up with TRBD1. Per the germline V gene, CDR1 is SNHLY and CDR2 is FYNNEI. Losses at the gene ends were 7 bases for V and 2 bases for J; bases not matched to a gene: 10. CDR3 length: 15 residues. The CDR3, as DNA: TGTGCCAGCACCCCTACAGGGGCCCCCAACTATGGCTACACCTTC. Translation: CASTPTGAPNYGYTF. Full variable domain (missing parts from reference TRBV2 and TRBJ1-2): EPEVTQTPSHQVTQMGQEVILRCVPISNHLYFYWYRQILGQKVEFLVSFYNNEISEKSEIFDDQFSVERPDGSNFTLKIRSTKLEDSAMYFCASTPTGAPNYGYTFGSGTRLTVV.

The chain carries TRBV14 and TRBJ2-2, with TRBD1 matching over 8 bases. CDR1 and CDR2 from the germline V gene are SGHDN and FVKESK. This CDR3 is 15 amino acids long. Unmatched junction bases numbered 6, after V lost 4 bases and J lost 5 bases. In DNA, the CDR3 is TGTGCCAGCAGCCCCCGCAGGGGGCTTACCGGGGAGCTGTTTTTT. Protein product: CASSPRRGLTGELFF.

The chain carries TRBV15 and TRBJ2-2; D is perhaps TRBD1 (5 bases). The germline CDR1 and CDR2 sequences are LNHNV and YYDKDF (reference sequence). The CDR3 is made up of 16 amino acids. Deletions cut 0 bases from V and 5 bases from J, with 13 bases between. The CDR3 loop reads CATSRDRQGGTGELFF. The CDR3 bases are TGTGCCACCAGCAGAGATCGCCAGGGTGGTACCGGGGAGCTGTTTTTT.

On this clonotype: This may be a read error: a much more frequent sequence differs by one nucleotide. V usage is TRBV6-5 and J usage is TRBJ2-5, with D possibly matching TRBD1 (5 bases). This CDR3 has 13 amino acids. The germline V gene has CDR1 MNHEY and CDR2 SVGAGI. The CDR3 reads CASSYWGQETRYF. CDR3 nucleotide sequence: TGTGCCAGCAGTTATTGGGGCCAAGAGACCCGGTACTTC.

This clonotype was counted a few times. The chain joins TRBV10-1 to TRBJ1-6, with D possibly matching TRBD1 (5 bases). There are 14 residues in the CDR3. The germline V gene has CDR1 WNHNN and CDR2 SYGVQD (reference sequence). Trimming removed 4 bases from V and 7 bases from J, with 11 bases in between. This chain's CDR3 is CASSAAGPNSPLHF. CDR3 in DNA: TGCGCCAGCAGTGCGGCAGGGCCGAATTCACCCCTCCACTTT.

CDR3 nucleotide sequence: TGTGCCAGCAGCATATTGGTGGGGACTAGCGGGCCGAACACCGGGGAGCTGTTTTTT. Translation: CASSILVGTSGPNTGELFF. The rearrangement links TRBV5-8 to TRBJ2-2; TRBD2 agrees at 12 bases. Germline V CDR1 and CDR2: SGHTS, YDEGEE. This CDR3 has 19 amino acids. The ends lost 4 bases at V and 0 bases at J; junction bases unmatched: 10.

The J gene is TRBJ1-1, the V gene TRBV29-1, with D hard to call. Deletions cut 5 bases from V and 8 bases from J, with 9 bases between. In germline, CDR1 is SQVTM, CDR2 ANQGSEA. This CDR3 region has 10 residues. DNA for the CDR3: TGCAGCGTTCCGGGTTTCGAAGCTTTCTTT. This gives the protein CSVPGFEAFF.

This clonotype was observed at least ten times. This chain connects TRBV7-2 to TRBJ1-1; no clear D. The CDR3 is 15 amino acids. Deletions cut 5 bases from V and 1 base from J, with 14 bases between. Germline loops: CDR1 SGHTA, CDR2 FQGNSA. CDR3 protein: CASSPRPTQNTEAFF. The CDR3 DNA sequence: TGTGCCAGCAGCCCTAGACCGACCCAGAACACTGAAGCTTTCTTT.

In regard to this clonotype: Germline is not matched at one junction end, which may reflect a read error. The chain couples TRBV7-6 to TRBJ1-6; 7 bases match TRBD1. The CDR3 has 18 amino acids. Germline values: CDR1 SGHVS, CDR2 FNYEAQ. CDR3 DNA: TGTGTCAGCAGCAGGGGACAGCCTACCAGGGACTTTTATTCACCCCTCCACTTT. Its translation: CVSSRGQPTRDFYSPLHF.

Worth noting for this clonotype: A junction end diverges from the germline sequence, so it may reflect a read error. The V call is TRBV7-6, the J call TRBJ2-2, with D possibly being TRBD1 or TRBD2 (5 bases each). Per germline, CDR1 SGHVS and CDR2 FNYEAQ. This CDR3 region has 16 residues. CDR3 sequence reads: CASSLAGVTNTGELLF. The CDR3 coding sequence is TGTGCCAGCAGCTTAGCAGGGGTTACGAACACCGGGGAGCTGCTTTTT.

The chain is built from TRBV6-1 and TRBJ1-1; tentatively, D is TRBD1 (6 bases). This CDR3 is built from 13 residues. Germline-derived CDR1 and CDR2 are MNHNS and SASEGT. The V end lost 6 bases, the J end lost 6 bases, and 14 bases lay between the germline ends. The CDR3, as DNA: TGTGCCAGCAGACATGACAGGCTCCCTGAAGCTTTCTTT. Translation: CASRHDRLPEAFF.

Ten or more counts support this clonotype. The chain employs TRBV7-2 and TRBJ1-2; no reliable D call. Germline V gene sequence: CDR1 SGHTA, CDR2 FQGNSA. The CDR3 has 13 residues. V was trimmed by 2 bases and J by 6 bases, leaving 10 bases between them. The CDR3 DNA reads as TGTGCCAGCAGCTTATCCCCGATCCATGGCTACACCTTC. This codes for CASSLSPIHGYTF.

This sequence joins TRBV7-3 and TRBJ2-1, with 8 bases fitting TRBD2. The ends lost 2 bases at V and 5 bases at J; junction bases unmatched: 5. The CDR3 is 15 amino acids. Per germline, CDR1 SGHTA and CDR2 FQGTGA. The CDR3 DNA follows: TGTGCCAGCAGCTTACTGGGGCGGGGGGACAATGAGCAGTTCTTC. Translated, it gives CASSLLGRGDNEQFF.

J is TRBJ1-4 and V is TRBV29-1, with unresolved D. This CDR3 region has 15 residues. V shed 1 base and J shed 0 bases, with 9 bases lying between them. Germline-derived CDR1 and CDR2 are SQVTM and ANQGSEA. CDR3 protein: CSVEGSDATNEKLFF. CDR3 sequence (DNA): TGCAGCGTTGAAGGCTCAGATGCAACTAATGAAAAACTGTTTTTT.

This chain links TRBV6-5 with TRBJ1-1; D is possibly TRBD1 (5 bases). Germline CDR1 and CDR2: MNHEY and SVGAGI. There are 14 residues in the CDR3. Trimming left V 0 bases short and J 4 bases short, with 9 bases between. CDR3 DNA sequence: TGTGCCAGCAGTTACTCGAGGGGCTTCACTGAAGCTTTCTTT. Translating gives CASSYSRGFTEAFF.

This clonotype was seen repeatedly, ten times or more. The DNA of the CDR3 is TGTGCCAGCACCCAAGGCCCCCATCAGCCCCAGCATTTT. This gives the protein CASTQGPHQPQHF. This chain joins TRBV6-6 and TRBJ1-5; D is unclear. The germline CDR1 and CDR2 sequences are MNHNY and SVGAGI (reference sequence). The CDR3 length is 13 residues. V lost 7 bases, J lost 5 bases, and 12 bases lay in between.

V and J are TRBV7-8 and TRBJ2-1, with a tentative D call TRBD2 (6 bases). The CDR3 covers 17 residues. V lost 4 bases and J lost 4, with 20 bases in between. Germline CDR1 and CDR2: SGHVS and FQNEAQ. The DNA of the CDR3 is TGTGCCAGCAGCTCCGCGGTTTCGACTAGTCGGTACAATGAGCAGTTCTTC. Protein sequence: CASSSAVSTSRYNEQFF.

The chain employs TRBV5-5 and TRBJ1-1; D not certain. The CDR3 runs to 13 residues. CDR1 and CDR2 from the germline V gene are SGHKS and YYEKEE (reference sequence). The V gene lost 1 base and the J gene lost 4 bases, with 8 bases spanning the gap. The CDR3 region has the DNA TGTGCCAGCAGCTTGAGTGTCAGCACTGAAGCTTTCTTT. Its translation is CASSLSVSTEAFF.

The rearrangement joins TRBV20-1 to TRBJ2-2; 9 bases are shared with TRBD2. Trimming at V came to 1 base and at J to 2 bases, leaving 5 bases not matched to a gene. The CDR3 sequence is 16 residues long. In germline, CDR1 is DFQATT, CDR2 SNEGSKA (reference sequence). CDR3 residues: CSARAWTSANTGELFF. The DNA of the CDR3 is TGCAGTGCTAGAGCGTGGACTAGCGCAAACACCGGGGAGCTGTTTTTT.

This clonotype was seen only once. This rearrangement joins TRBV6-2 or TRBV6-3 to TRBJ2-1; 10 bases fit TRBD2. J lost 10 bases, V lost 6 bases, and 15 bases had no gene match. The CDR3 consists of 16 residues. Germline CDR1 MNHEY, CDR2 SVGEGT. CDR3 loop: CASRTGLAEPNGEQFF. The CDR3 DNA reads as TGTGCCAGCAGAACCGGACTAGCGGAGCCCAATGGCGAGCAGTTCTTC.

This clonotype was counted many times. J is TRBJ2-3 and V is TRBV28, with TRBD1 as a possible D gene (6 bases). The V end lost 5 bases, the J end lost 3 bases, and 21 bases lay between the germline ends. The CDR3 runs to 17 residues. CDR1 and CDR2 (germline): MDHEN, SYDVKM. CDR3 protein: CASSLPRRDTKTDTQYF. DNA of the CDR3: TGTGCCAGCAGTCTTCCGCGCCGGGACACAAAGACAGATACGCAGTATTTT. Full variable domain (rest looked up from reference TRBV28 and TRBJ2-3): DVKVTQSSRYLVKRTGEKVFLECVQDMDHENMFWYRQDPGLGLRLIYFSYDVKMKEKGDIPEGYSVSREKKERFSLILESASTNQTSMYLCASSLPRRDTKTDTQYFGPGTRLTVL.